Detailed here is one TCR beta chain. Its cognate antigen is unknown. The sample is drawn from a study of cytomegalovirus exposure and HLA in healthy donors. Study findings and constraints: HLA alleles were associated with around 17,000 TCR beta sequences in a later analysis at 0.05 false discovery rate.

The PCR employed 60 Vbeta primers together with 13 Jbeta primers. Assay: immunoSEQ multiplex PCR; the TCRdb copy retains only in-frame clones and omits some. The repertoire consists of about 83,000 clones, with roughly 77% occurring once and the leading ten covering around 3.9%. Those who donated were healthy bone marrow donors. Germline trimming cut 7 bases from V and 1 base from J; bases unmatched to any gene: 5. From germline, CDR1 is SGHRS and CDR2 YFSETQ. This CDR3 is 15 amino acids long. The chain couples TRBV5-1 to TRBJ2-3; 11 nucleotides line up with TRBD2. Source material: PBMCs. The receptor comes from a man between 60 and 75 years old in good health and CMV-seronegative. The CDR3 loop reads CASRLLAGGTDTQYF. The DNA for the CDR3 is TGCGCCAGCCGGCTACTAGCGGGGGGCACAGATACGCAGTATTTT.